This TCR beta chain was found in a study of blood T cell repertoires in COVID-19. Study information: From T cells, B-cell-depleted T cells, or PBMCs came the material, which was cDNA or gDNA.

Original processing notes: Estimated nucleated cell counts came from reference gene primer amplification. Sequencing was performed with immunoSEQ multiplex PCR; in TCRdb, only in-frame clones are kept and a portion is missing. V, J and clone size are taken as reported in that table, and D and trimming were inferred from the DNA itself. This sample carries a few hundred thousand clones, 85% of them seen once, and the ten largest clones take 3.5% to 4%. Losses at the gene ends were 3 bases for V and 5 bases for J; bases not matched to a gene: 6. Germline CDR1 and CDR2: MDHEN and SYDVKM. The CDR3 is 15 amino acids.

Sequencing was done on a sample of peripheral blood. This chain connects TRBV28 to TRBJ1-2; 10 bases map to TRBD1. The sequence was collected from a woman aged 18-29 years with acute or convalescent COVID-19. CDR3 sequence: CASSLGTGDSYGYTF. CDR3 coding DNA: TGTGCCAGCAGTTTGGGGACAGGGGATTCTTATGGCTACACCTTC.